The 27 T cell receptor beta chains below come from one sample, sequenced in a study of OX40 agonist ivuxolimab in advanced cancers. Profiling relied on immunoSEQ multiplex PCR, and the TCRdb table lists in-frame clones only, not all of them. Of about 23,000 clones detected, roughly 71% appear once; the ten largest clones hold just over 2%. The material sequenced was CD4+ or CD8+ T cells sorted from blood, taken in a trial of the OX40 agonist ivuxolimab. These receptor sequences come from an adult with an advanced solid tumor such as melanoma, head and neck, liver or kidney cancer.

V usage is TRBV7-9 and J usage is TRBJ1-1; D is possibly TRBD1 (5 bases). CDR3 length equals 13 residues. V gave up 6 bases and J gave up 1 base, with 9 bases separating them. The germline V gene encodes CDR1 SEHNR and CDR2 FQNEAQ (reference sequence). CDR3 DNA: TGTGCCAGCAGTCCAAGGGGGAACACTGAAGCTTTCTTT. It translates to CASSPRGNTEAFF.

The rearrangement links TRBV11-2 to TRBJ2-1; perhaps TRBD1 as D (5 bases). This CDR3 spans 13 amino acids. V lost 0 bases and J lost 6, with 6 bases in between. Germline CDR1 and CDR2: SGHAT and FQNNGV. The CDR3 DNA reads TGTGCCAGCAGCTTAGACAGGGTCAATGAGCAGTTCTTC. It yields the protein CASSLDRVNEQFF. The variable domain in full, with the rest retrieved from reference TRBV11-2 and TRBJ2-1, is EAGVAQSPRYKIIEKRQSVAFWCNPISGHATLYWYQQILGQGPKLLIQFQNNGVVDDSQLPKDRFSAERLKGVDSTLKIQPAKLEDSAVYLCASSLDRVNEQFFGPGTRLTVL.

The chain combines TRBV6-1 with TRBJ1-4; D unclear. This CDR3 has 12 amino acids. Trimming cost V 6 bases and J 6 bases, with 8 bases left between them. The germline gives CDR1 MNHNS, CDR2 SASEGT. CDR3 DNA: TGTGCCAGCAGGGTCACAGATGAAAAACTGTTTTTT. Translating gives CASRVTDEKLFF.

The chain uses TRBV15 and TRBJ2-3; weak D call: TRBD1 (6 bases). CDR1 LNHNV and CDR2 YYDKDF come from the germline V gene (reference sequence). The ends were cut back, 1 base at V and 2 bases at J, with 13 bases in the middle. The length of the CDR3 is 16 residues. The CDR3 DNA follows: TGTGCCACCAGCAGAGGGGCAGGGGTTACCACAGATACGCAGTATTTT. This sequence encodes CATSRGAGVTTDTQYF.

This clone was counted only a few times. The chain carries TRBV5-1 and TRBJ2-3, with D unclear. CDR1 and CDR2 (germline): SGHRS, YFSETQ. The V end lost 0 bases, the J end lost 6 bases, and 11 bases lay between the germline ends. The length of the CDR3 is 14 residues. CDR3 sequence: CASSLAEVTDTQYF. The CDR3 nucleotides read TGCGCCAGCAGCTTGGCCGAGGTGACGGATACGCAGTATTTT.

CDR3 sequence (DNA): TGTGCCAGCAGCCCCCGTGGGAACACCGGGGAGCTGTTTTTT. This sequence encodes CASSPRGNTGELFF. This chain connects TRBV4-2 to TRBJ2-2; D is unclear. Germline CDR1 is LGHNA and CDR2 is YNFKEQ. There are 14 residues in the CDR3. V was trimmed by 4 bases and J by 1 base, leaving 7 bases between them.

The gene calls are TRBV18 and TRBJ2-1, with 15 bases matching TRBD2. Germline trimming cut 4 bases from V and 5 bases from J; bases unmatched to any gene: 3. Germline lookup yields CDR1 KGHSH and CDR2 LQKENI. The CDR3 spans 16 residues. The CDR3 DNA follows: TGTGCCAGCTCACTAGGACTAGCGGGAGGGGACAATGAGCAGTTCTTC. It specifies CASSLGLAGGDNEQFF.

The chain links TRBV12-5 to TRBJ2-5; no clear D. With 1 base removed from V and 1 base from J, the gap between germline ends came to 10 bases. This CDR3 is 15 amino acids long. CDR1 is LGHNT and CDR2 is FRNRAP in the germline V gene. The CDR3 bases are TGTGCTAGTGGTTTGGGGCAGTCTCGCCAAGAGACCCAGTACTTC. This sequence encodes CASGLGQSRQETQYF. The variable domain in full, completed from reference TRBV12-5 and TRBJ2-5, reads DARVTQTPRHKVTEMGQEVTMRCQPILGHNTVFWYRQTMMQGLELLAYFRNRAPLDDSGMPKDRFSAEMPDATLATLKIQPSEPRDSAVYFCASGLGQSRQETQYFGPGTRLLVL.

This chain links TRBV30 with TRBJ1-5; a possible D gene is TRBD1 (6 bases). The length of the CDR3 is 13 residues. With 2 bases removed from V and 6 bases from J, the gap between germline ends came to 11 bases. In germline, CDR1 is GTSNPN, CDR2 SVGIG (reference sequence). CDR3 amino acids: CAWSSQDSQPQHF. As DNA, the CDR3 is TGTGCCTGGAGTTCCCAGGACAGTCAGCCCCAGCATTTT.

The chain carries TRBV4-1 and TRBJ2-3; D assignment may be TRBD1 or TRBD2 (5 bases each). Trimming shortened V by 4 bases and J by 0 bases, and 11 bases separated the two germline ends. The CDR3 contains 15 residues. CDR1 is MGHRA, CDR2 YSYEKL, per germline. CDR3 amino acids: CASSPIRGSTDTQYF. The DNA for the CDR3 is TGCGCCAGCAGCCCTATACGGGGCAGCACAGATACGCAGTATTTT.

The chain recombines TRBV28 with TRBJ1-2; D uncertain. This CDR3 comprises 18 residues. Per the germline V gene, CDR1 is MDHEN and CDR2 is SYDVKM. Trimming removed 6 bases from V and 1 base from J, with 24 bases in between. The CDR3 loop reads CASSLPRTGNTINYGYTF. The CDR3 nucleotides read TGTGCCAGCAGCCTCCCGCGGACGGGGAATACTATTAACTATGGCTACACCTTC.

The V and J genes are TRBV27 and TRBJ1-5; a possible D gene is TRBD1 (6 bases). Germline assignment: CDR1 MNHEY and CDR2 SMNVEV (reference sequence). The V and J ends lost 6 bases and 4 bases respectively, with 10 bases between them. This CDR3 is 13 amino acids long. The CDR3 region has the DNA TGTGCCAGCAGCGGGACACGGAATCAGCCCCAGCATTTT. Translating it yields CASSGTRNQPQHF.

The CDR3 DNA reads TGTGCCAGCAGTTATACACTGAACACTGAAGCTTTCTTT. Translation: CASSYTLNTEAFF. V and J are TRBV6-6 and TRBJ1-1; D not certain. The CDR3 sequence is 13 residues long. CDR1 is MNHNY, CDR2 SVGAGI, per germline (reference sequence). V was trimmed by 3 bases and J by 0 bases, leaving 5 bases between them.

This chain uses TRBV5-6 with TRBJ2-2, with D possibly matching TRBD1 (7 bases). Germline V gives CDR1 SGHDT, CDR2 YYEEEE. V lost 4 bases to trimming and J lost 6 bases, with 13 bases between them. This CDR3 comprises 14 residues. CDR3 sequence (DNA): TGTGCCAGCAGCCCGACAGGGAGGCCCGGGGAGCTGTTTTTT. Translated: CASSPTGRPGELFF.

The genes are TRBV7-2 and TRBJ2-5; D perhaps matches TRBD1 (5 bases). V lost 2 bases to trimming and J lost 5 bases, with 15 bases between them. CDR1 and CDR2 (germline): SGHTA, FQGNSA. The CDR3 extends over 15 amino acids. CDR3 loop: CASSLTLGPRETQYF. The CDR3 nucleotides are TGTGCCAGCAGCTTAACGCTGGGGCCTCGGGAGACCCAGTACTTC.

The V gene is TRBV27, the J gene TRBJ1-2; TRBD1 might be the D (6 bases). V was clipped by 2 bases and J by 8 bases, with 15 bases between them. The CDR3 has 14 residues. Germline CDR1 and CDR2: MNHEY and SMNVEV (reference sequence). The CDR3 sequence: CASSLTWGADGYTF. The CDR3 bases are TGTGCCAGCAGTTTAACTTGGGGGGCAGACGGCTACACCTTC.

CDR3 residues: CASSGLGDYGYTF. CDR3 in DNA: TGTGCCAGCAGCGGTCTAGGGGACTATGGCTACACCTTC. The V gene is TRBV2, the J gene TRBJ1-2, with a weak D call TRBD1 (5 bases). Looked up from germline, CDR1 is SNHLY and CDR2 is FYNNEI. This CDR3 comprises 13 residues. Trimming stripped 6 bases from V and 3 bases from J, with 11 bases between.

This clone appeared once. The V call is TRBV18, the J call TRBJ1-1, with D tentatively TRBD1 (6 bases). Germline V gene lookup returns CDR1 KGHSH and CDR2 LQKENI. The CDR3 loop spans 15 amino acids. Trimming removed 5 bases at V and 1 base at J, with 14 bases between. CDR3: CASSSKQGRNTEAFF. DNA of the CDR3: TGTGCCAGCTCAAGCAAACAGGGACGGAACACTGAAGCTTTCTTT.

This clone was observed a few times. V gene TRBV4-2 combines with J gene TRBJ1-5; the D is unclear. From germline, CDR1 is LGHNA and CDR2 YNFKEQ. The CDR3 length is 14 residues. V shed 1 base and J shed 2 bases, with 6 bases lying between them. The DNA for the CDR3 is TGTGCCAGCAGCCAAGCCCGGGGCAATCAGCCCCAGCATTTT. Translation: CASSQARGNQPQHF.

The CDR3: CATLRGLASTDTQYF. The DNA of the CDR3 is TGTGCCACCCTCCGGGGACTAGCGTCCACAGATACGCAGTATTTT. V usage is TRBV18 and J usage is TRBJ2-3; 10 bases are a match to TRBD2. V shed 10 bases, J shed 2 bases, and the junction held 9 bases outside the gene matches. The CDR3 is 15 residues long. Germline-derived CDR1 and CDR2 are KGHSH and LQKENI.

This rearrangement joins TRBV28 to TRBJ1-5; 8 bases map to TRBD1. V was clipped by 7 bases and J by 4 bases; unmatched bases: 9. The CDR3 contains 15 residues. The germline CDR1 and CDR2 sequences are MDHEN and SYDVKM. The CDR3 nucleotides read TGTGCCAGCACCGACAGGGGAAGGGGGAATCAGCCCCAGCATTTT. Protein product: CASTDRGRGNQPQHF.

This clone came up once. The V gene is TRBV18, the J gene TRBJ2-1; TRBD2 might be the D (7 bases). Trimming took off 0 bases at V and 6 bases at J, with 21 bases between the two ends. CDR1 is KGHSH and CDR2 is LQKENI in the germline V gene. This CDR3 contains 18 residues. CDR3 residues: CASSPPGSIGLGGNEQFF. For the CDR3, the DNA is TGTGCCAGCTCACCACCCGGGTCGATAGGACTAGGGGGCAATGAGCAGTTCTTC.

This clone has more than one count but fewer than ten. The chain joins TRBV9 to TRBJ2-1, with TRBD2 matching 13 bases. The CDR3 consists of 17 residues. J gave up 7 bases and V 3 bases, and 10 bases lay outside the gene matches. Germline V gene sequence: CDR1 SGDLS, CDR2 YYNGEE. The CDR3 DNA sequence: TGTGCCAGCAGCGCAACTAGCGGGGGGGCCTATCGTAATGAGCAGTTCTTC. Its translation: CASSATSGGAYRNEQFF.

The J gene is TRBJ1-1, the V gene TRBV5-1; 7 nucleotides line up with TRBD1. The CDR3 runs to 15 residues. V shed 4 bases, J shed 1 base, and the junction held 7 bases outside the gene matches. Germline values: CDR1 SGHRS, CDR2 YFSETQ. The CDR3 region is CASSGLRGRNTEAFF. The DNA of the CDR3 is TGCGCCAGCAGCGGCCTAAGGGGGCGGAACACTGAAGCTTTCTTT.

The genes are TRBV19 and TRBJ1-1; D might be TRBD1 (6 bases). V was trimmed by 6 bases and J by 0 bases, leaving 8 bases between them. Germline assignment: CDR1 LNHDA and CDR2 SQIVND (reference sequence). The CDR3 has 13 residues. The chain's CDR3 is CASSRTVNTEAFF. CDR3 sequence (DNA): TGTGCCAGTAGCAGGACAGTGAACACTGAAGCTTTCTTT.

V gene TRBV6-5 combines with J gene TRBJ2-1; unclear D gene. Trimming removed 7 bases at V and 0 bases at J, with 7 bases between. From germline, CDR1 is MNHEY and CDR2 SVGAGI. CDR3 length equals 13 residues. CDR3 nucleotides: TGTGCCAGCAACGGTCGCTCCTACAATGAGCAGTTCTTC. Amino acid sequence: CASNGRSYNEQFF.

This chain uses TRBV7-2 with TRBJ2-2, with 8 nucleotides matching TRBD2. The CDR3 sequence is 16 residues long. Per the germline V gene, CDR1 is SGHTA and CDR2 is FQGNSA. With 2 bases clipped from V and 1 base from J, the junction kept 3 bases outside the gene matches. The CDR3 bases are TGTGCCAGCAGCTTATTTGCGGGGGGGAACACCGGGGAGCTGTTTTTT. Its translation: CASSLFAGGNTGELFF.